A single sample is the source of the 27 T cell receptor beta chains below, sequenced in a study of blood T cells in healthy people across ages. The authors ran a second PCR of about 7 to 12 cycles using a sample-barcoded 5' primer and a J-beta primer mix. Each CDR3 protein gets one entry after TCRdb re-called the 5' RACE reads with MiXCR. Among nearly 1 million distinct CDR3 sequences, roughly half were seen once, and the ten largest hold about a fifth. Input material: blood. These receptors were collected from a woman between 55 and 75 years old in good health.

This clonotype has more than one count but fewer than ten. The V call is TRBV5-1, the J call TRBJ2-3; D is possibly TRBD2 (5 bases). The germline gives CDR1 SGHRS, CDR2 YFSETQ. This CDR3 is 17 amino acids long. Between the trimmed V and J ends, which lost 7 bases and 0 bases, there was a span of 21 bases. The CDR3 protein is CASCRGVVATSTDTQYF. The CDR3 nucleotides read TGCGCCAGCTGCCGGGGTGTGGTAGCGACGAGCACAGATACGCAGTATTTT.

The rearrangement links TRBV27 to TRBJ1-4; 7 positions agree with TRBD1. This CDR3 contains 14 residues. The ends lost 2 bases at V and 6 bases at J; junction bases unmatched: 3. Germline CDR1 and CDR2: MNHEY and SMNVEV (reference sequence). The CDR3 DNA reads as TGTGCCAGCAGTTTAGCAGGGGGGTATGAAAAACTGTTTTTT. This gives the protein CASSLAGGYEKLFF.

This clonotype was seen repeatedly, ten times or more. The chain uses TRBV29-1 and TRBJ2-1; tentatively, D is TRBD1 (6 bases). Trimming took 7 bases from V and 6 from J, leaving 16 bases between them. Looked up from germline, CDR1 is SQVTM and CDR2 is ANQGSEA. There are 13 residues in the CDR3. CDR3 in DNA: TGCAGCGCAAGCCAGGGGCAGTCCAATGAGCAGTTCTTC. It translates to CSASQGQSNEQFF.

This clonotype came up a few times. The chain carries TRBV10-2 and TRBJ2-3; tentatively, D is TRBD1 (6 bases). Germline V gene data show CDR1 as WSHSY and CDR2 as SAAADI. This CDR3 is built from 13 residues. V was cut by 7 bases and J by 3 bases, with 11 bases left in between. The CDR3 DNA reads TGCGCCAGCACGCTTAGGGGGACAGATACGCAGTATTTT. Its protein is CASTLRGTDTQYF.

This clonotype was counted only a few times. The CDR3 loop is CATSRVSLGTQYF. The DNA of the CDR3 is TGTGCCACCAGCAGAGTCAGCTTAGGCACGCAGTATTTT. This chain uses TRBV15 with TRBJ2-3; D call uncertain. CDR1 and CDR2 (germline): LNHNV, YYDKDF (reference sequence). V lost 1 base and J 9 bases, leaving 11 bases between the germline ends. The CDR3 runs to 13 residues.

This clonotype came up a few times. The V call is TRBV2, the J call TRBJ2-7; possible D gene TRBD2, 5 bases. The CDR3 runs 13 residues. Germline CDR1 and CDR2: SNHLY and FYNNEI. Trimming shortened V by 9 bases and J by 2 bases, and 14 bases separated the two germline ends. The DNA for the CDR3 is TGTGCCAGTTACCGGGTCGGGACCTACGAGCAGTACTTC. This codes for CASYRVGTYEQYF.

The chain combines TRBV29-1 with TRBJ1-5; D ambiguous. Germline V gene data show CDR1 as SQVTM and CDR2 as ANQGSEA. The length of the CDR3 is 13 residues. Trimming took off 4 bases at V and 1 base at J, with 8 bases between the two ends. Here the CDR3 DNA reads TGCAGCGTTGGGGATAAGAGCAATCAGCCCCAGCATTTT. This translates into CSVGDKSNQPQHF.

V and J are TRBV27 and TRBJ2-4; 7 nucleotides match TRBD1. The DNA end lines up better with TRBJ2-7; the J call may be wrong. This CDR3 is 14 amino acids long. Germline V gene sequence: CDR1 MNHEY, CDR2 SMNVEV (reference sequence). CDR3 sequence reads: CASSSWDSAYEQYF. Here the CDR3 DNA reads TGTGCCAGCAGTTCGTGGGACAGTGCCTACGAGCAGTACTTC.

This chain links TRBV4-1 with TRBJ2-1, with a tentative D call TRBD1 (5 bases). Gene TRBJ2-7 matches the end of the DNA better, so the J call may be wrong. Per the germline V gene, CDR1 is MGHRA and CDR2 is YSYEKL. The CDR3 is made up of 15 amino acids. The chain's CDR3 is CASSPPGLSYNEQYF. CDR3 nucleotides: TGCGCCAGCAGCCCGCCAGGGCTCTCCTACAATGAGCAGTACTTC.

The CDR3 loop reads CASSSGTSFSYNEQFF. In DNA form, the CDR3 reads TGTGCCAGCAGTTCTGGGACTTCCTTCTCCTACAATGAGCAGTTCTTC. The chain carries TRBV12-3 or TRBV12-4 and TRBJ2-1; D is possibly TRBD2 (6 bases). The CDR3 runs 16 residues. V lost 4 bases to trimming and J lost 0 bases, with 13 bases between them.

J is TRBJ2-5 and V is TRBV11-2, with 7 nucleotides matching TRBD1. The CDR3 covers 14 residues. Germline V CDR1 and CDR2: SGHAT, FQNNGV. V was pared by 5 bases and J by 11 bases, with 14 bases of the junction left unmatched. CDR3 sequence reads: CASSRRDRFNEQYF. CDR3 in DNA: TGTGCCAGCAGCAGAAGGGACAGATTCAATGAGCAGTACTTC.

This rearrangement joins TRBV28 to TRBJ2-7; D gene uncertain. Trimming took off 6 bases at V and 1 base at J, with 16 bases between the two ends. The germline CDR1 and CDR2 sequences are MDHEN and SYDVKM. This CDR3 is 15 amino acids long. The CDR3 sequence is CASSIVAATSYEQYF. DNA of the CDR3: TGTGCCAGCAGCATCGTAGCAGCTACGTCCTACGAGCAGTACTTC.

Only a few counts were recorded for this clonotype. The rearrangement joins TRBV2 to TRBJ1-2; D is unclear. The germline V and J ends were trimmed by 4 bases and 0 bases, with 9 bases remaining between them. This CDR3 region has 14 residues. Germline CDR1 SNHLY, CDR2 FYNNEI. The CDR3 loop reads CASSVMSANYGYTF. The CDR3 DNA is TGTGCCAGCAGTGTAATGTCTGCTAACTATGGCTACACCTTC.

The table lists this clonotype with a count of one. This chain joins TRBV7-9 and TRBJ1-1; no clear D gene. The ends were cut back, 1 base at V and 10 bases at J, with 13 bases in the middle. The CDR3 has 13 residues. Germline values: CDR1 SEHNR, CDR2 FQNEAQ (reference sequence). The CDR3: CASSLGHLSRAFF. CDR3 in DNA: TGTGCCAGCAGCTTAGGACACCTTTCGCGAGCTTTCTTT.

V and J are TRBV9 and TRBJ2-7, with D perhaps matching TRBD1 or TRBD2 (6 bases each). The CDR3 sequence is 15 residues long. Per the germline V gene, CDR1 is SGDLS and CDR2 is YYNGEE. V was shortened by 4 bases and J by 0 bases, with 14 bases between the two germline ends. This CDR3 reads CASSPTRGASYEQYF. The CDR3 DNA reads as TGTGCCAGCAGCCCGACAAGGGGGGCCTCCTACGAGCAGTACTTC. Variable domain in full (rest from reference TRBV9 and TRBJ2-7): DSGVTQTPKHLITATGQRVTLRCSPRSGDLSVYWYQQSLDQGLQFLIQYYNGEERAKGNILERFSAQQFPDLHSELNLSSLELGDSALYFCASSPTRGASYEQYFGPGTRLTVT.

This clonotype was recorded only once. The chain has TRBV4-1 and TRBJ2-2; TRBD2 matches at 12 bases. V lost 3 bases to trimming and J lost 5 bases; unmatched junction nucleotides: 4. This CDR3 has 16 amino acids. The germline V gene has CDR1 MGHRA and CDR2 YSYEKL. The CDR3 DNA follows: TGCGCCAGCAGCCATCCACTAGCGGGAGGTACCGGGGAGCTGTTTTTT. The encoded protein is CASSHPLAGGTGELFF.

There are a few counts of this clonotype. V is TRBV5-6 and J is TRBJ2-5; D possibly corresponds to TRBD1 (5 bases). Germline CDR1 and CDR2: SGHDT and YYEEEE. With 6 bases removed from V and 3 bases from J, the gap between germline ends came to 21 bases. The CDR3 runs 16 residues. The DNA of the CDR3 is TGTGCCAGCAACCTAATGTACGTGGACATAGAAGAGACCCAGTACTTC. As protein: CASNLMYVDIEETQYF.

This clonotype was recorded only once. The V call is TRBV29-1, the J call TRBJ1-1; no firm D call. Per germline, CDR1 SQVTM and CDR2 ANQGSEA. This CDR3 comprises 13 residues. The V end was cut by 4 bases, the J end by 1 base, with 10 bases between. In DNA form, the CDR3 reads TGCAGCGTTGTTGCAGCAAGGAACACTGAAGCTTTCTTT. Its translation: CSVVAARNTEAFF.

This clonotype has only one observation. V and J are TRBV7-9 and TRBJ1-2; D is undetermined. Germline V lookup: CDR1 SEHNR, CDR2 FQNEAQ (reference sequence). The germline V and J ends were trimmed by 8 bases and 5 bases, with 15 bases remaining between them. The CDR3 is 13 amino acids. CDR3 sequence reads: CASGERVLYGYTF. CDR3 nucleotide sequence: TGTGCCAGCGGGGAGCGGGTCCTATATGGCTACACCTTC.

This clonotype was observed a few times. The chain combines TRBV13 with TRBJ2-3; perhaps TRBD2 as D (6 bases). Germline CDR1 reads PRHDT; CDR2 reads FYEKMQ (reference sequence). V lost 5 bases to trimming and J lost 1 base, with 13 bases between them. The CDR3 is 15 amino acids. The chain's CDR3 is CASSAAGSGTDTQYF. The CDR3 DNA reads TGTGCCAGCAGCGCCGCGGGATCTGGCACAGATACGCAGTATTTT.

The gene calls are TRBV2 and TRBJ2-1, with 7 bases aligning to TRBD2. CDR3 length: 15 residues. V lost 5 bases to trimming and J lost 14 bases; unmatched junction nucleotides: 18. The germline gives CDR1 SNHLY, CDR2 FYNNEI. In DNA, the CDR3 is TGTGCCAGCAGTCGGCCAGCGGGGCGCGAATCGGAAGAGTTCTTC. Translated: CASSRPAGRESEEFF.

This clonotype appeared a few times. This chain uses TRBV24-1 with TRBJ2-3; 9 nucleotides align to TRBD2. The CDR3 runs to 16 residues. Germline V CDR1 and CDR2: KGHDR, SFDVKD. After removal of 3 bases from V and 5 bases from J, the junction contained 8 bases not matched to a gene. This chain's CDR3 is CATSDRREGRVDTQYF. The CDR3 region has the DNA TGTGCCACCAGTGATCGGCGGGAGGGCCGGGTAGATACGCAGTATTTT.

The V gene is TRBV20-1, the J gene TRBJ2-1; 11 bases align to TRBD2. This CDR3 is 14 amino acids long. Germline loops: CDR1 DFQATT, CDR2 SNEGSKA (reference sequence). V was pared by 5 bases and J by 4 bases, with 4 bases of the junction left unmatched. DNA for the CDR3: TGCAGTGCTTCCGGGACTAGCGGATACAATGAGCAGTTCTTC. Translation: CSASGTSGYNEQFF.

This clonotype has a handful of counts. V is TRBV2 and J is TRBJ2-7, with D uncertain. The length of the CDR3 is 10 residues. CDR1 is SNHLY, CDR2 FYNNEI, per germline. Between the trimmed V and J ends, which lost 6 bases and 6 bases, there was a span of 6 bases. CDR3 in amino acids: CASREFEQYF. In DNA, the CDR3 is TGTGCCAGCAGAGAGTTCGAGCAGTACTTC.

This clonotype was seen once. The chain links TRBV6-5 to TRBJ1-2; D not certain. Germline loops: CDR1 MNHEY, CDR2 SVGAGI. With 5 bases removed from V and 5 bases from J, the gap between germline ends came to 9 bases. This CDR3 region has 12 residues. This CDR3 is CASSDPGYGYTF. DNA for the CDR3: TGTGCCAGCAGTGACCCTGGATATGGCTACACCTTC.

This chain uses TRBV20-1 with TRBJ2-1; maybe TRBD2 (6 bases). V was trimmed by 6 bases and J by 1 base, leaving 13 bases between them. The CDR3 contains 14 residues. Germline V CDR1 and CDR2: DFQATT, SNEGSKA (reference sequence). In DNA form, the CDR3 reads TGCAGTGCACAGAGGGGACTTTCCTACAATGAGCAGTTCTTC. Protein: CSAQRGLSYNEQFF.

This clonotype was observed a handful of times. The chain couples TRBV9 to TRBJ2-5; possible D gene TRBD2, 5 bases. Between the trimmed V and J ends, which lost 4 bases and 1 base, there was a span of 11 bases. The CDR3 consists of 14 residues. Germline CDR1 reads SGDLS; CDR2 reads YYNGEE. In DNA, the CDR3 is TGTGCCAGCAGCCACAGCGGCCCCCAAGAGACCCAGTACTTC. This codes for CASSHSGPQETQYF. Variable domain in full (rest from reference TRBV9 and TRBJ2-5): DSGVTQTPKHLITATGQRVTLRCSPRSGDLSVYWYQQSLDQGLQFLIQYYNGEERAKGNILERFSAQQFPDLHSELNLSSLELGDSALYFCASSHSGPQETQYFGPGTRLLVL.